These T cell receptor beta chains were read from a single sample in a study of cytomegalovirus exposure and HLA in healthy donors. Assay used: immunoSEQ multiplex PCR; TCRdb lists only in-frame clones, some missing. The sample contains 200,000 to 250,000 clones, 70% of which appear only once. Sequencing was done on a sample of PBMCs. Source of these receptors: a man in his forties in good health and CMV-seropositive. CDR3s include the opening cysteine and the closing phenylalanine or tryptophan. A D gene is named only where the DNA matches it firmly. Rows may omit the clone size; those that give it use once, few, many or a size class.

j_call d_call clone_size v_call cdr3_aa cdr3_nt
TRBJ1-1 TRBD1 few TRBV6-5 CASTRGRGMDTEAFF TGTGCCAGCACCAGGGGGCGCGGGATGGACACTGAAGCTTTCTTT
TRBJ1-1 - - TRBV10-3 CAISEGREAFF TGTGCCATCAGTGAAGGGAGGGAAGCTTTCTTT
TRBJ2-7 - - TRBV2 CASSARGEQYF TGTGCCAGCAGTGCCAGAGGCGAGCAGTACTTC
TRBJ2-2 - few TRBV2 CASSEQGELFF TGTGCCAGCAGTGAACAGGGGGAGCTGTTTTTT
TRBJ1-2 TRBD1 - TRBV5-6 CASSLGGRGILPGYTF TGTGCCAGCAGCTTGGGTGGCAGGGGGATCCTGCCTGGCTACACCTTC
TRBJ2-3 - - TRBV29-1 CSVGSHTQYF TGCAGCGTTGGGAGTCATACGCAGTATTTT
TRBJ1-1 TRBD1 - TRBV2 CAGGTGETEAFF TGTGCTGGCGGGACAGGGGAAACTGAAGCTTTCTTT
TRBJ2-7 - - TRBV9 CASSVGPMISYEQYF TGTGCCAGCAGCGTAGGGCCGATGATCTCCTACGAGCAGTACTTC
TRBJ2-1 TRBD2 - TRBV4-1 CASSHGRLAGGTHYNEQFF TGCGCCAGCAGCCACGGGAGGCTAGCGGGGGGGACTCACTACAATGAGCAGTTCTTC
TRBJ1-2 - - TRBV6-5 CASTDSNYGYTF TGTGCCAGCACAGACTCTAACTATGGCTACACCTTC
TRBJ2-2 - few TRBV5-6 CASSFGFTGELFF TGTGCCAGCAGCTTTGGCTTTACCGGGGAGCTGTTTTTT
TRBJ1-1 TRBD1 - TRBV7-2 CASSVGPVGTGGFGAFF TGTGCCAGCAGCGTCGGGCCGGTCGGGACAGGGGGATTTGGGGCTTTCTTT
TRBJ2-3 TRBD1 - TRBV18 CASSPSQGFTDTQYF TGTGCCAGCTCACCTTCACAGGGGTTCACAGATACGCAGTATTTT
TRBJ2-1 - - TRBV6-6 CASSYGGVYNEQFF TGTGCCAGCAGTTACGGCGGGGTATACAATGAGCAGTTCTTC
TRBJ2-3 - few TRBV5-4 CASSSRHTDTQYF TGTGCCAGCAGCTCGCGACACACAGATACGCAGTATTTT
TRBJ1-4 TRBD1 - TRBV27 CASSSGDRGVTNEKLFF TGTGCCAGCAGTTCTGGAGACAGGGGAGTGACTAATGAAAAACTGTTTTTT
TRBJ2-5 - - TRBV2 CASREVGGMETQYF TGTGCCAGCAGGGAAGTTGGAGGGATGGAGACCCAGTACTTC
TRBJ1-2 TRBD1 - TRBV2 CASSDTRGTGSGYTF TGTGCCAGCAGTGACACTCGGGGGACAGGGTCTGGCTACACCTTC
TRBJ1-1 - - TRBV11-2 CASSARGAFF TGTGCCAGCAGCGCCCGGGGGGCTTTCTTT
TRBJ2-1 TRBD2 - TRBV19 CASSIKRGEDEQFF TGTGCCAGTAGTATCAAGCGGGGGGAAGATGAGCAGTTCTTC
TRBJ1-2 - - TRBV7-9 CSSSPPGYGYTF TGTTCCAGCAGCCCCCCCGGCTATGGCTACACCTTC
TRBJ2-3 - - TRBV7-9 CASSRGRSNTDTQYF TGTGCCAGCAGCCGAGGTCGGAGCAACACAGATACGCAGTATTTT
TRBJ2-3 - - TRBV12-2 CASRLALGQSIPRHSDTQYF TGTGCAAGTCGCTTAGCCTTAGGACAGTCCATACCCCGTCATTCCGATACGCAGTATTTT
TRBJ2-7 - - TRBV6-5 CASRAGLEQYF TGTGCCAGCAGGGCGGGGCTCGAGCAGTACTTC
TRBJ2-5 TRBD1 - TRBV12-5 CASTKGQGVVGGETQYF TGTGCTAGCACTAAGGGACAGGGGGTCGTCGGTGGAGAGACCCAGTACTTC
TRBJ1-5 TRBD1 once TRBV19 CASNDQGALGNQPQHF TGTGCCAGTAATGACCAGGGGGCGTTGGGCAATCAGCCCCAGCATTTT
TRBJ2-7 TRBD1 - TRBV10-3 CAISESPWKGAANSYEQYF TGTGCCATCAGTGAGTCGCCATGGAAGGGGGCAGCCAACTCCTACGAGCAGTACTTC